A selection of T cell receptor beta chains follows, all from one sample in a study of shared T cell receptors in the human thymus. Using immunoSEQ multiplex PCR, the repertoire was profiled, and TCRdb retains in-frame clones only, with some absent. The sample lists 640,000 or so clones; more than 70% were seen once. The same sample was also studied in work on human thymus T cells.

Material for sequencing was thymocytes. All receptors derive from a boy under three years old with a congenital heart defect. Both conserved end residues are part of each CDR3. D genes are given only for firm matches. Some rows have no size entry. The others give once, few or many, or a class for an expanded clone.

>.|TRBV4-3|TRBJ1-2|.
CASSQEGGSGYTF
TGCGCCAGCAGCCAAGAAGGAGGGTCTGGCTACACCTTC
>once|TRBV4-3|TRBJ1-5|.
CASSQLWTENQPQHF
TGCGCCAGCAGCCAGCTCTGGACAGAGAATCAGCCCCAGCATTTT
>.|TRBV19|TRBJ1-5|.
CASSIGGGRERHQPQHF
TGTGCCAGTAGTATCGGCGGCGGCAGGGAAAGGCATCAGCCCCAGCATTTT
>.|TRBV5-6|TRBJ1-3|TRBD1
CASSHRGPGPGNTIYF
TGTGCCAGCAGCCACAGGGGGCCCGGCCCCGGAAACACCATATATTTT
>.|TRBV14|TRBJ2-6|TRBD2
CASSFGGVIYSGANVLTF
TGTGCCAGCAGCTTTGGGGGGGTGATCTACTCTGGGGCCAACGTCCTGACTTTC
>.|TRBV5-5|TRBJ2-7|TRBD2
CASTTTGLENYEQYF
TGTGCCAGCACAACCACGGGACTAGAGAACTACGAGCAGTACTTC
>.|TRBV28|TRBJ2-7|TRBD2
CASSPRGSGREYEQYF
TGTGCCAGCAGCCCTAGGGGTAGCGGGAGGGAGTACGAGCAGTACTTC
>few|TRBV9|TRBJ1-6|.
CASSAGRGWNSPLHF
TGTGCCAGCAGCGCCGGGAGGGGGTGGAATTCACCCCTCCACTTT
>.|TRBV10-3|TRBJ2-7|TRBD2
CAISGRGGTISSYEQYF
TGTGCCATCAGTGGGCGGGGGGGGACTATCAGCTCCTACGAGCAGTACTTC
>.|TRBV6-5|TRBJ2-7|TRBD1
CASSPGQRSSYEQYF
TGTGCCAGCAGTCCGGGACAGAGGAGCTCCTACGAGCAGTACTTC
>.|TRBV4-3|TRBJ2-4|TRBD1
CASSQDQGVTKNIQYF
TGCGCCAGCAGCCAAGATCAGGGGGTGACCAAAAACATTCAGTACTTC
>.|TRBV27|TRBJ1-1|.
CASSPDRQTNTEAFF
TGTGCCAGCAGTCCCGACAGGCAAACTAACACTGAAGCTTTCTTT
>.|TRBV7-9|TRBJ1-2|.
CASSLELGVGWYGYTF
TGTGCCAGCAGCTTAGAACTAGGAGTGGGGTGGTATGGCTACACCTTC
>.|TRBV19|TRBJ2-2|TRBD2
CASSIDPGLAGAKNTGELFF
TGTGCCAGTAGTATTGATCCTGGCCTAGCGGGAGCGAAGAACACCGGGGAGCTGTTTTTT
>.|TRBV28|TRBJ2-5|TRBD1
CASSFEQPLRRTGGQETQYF
TGTGCCAGCAGTTTTGAGCAACCCCTTCGAAGGACAGGGGGTCAAGAGACCCAGTACTTC
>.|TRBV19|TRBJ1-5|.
CASNGGAGQPQHF
TGTGCCTCCAATGGAGGGGCGGGACAGCCCCAGCATTTT
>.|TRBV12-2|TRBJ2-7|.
CASRLGLAGGPRRYEQYF
TGTGCAAGTCGCTTGGGACTAGCGGGAGGGCCCCGTAGGTACGAGCAGTACTTC
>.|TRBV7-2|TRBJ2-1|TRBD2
CASSLVASGRVGNEQFF
TGTGCCAGCAGCTTAGTGGCTAGCGGGAGGGTTGGGAATGAGCAGTTCTTC
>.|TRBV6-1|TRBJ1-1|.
CASSEDRSGTLEAFF
TGTGCCAGCAGTGAAGATCGGTCCGGGACACTTGAAGCTTTCTTT
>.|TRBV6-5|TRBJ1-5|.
CASSRGGGDQPQHF
TGTGCCAGCAGCCGGGGGGGAGGGGATCAGCCCCAGCATTTT
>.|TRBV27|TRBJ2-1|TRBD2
CASSLSRLAGGTPSYNEQFF
TGTGCCAGCAGTTTATCCCGTCTAGCGGGAGGAACACCATCCTACAATGAGCAGTTCTTC
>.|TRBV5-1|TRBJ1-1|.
CASSLAPYVRTMNTEAFF
TGCGCCAGCAGCTTGGCTCCATATGTGCGGACAATGAACACTGAAGCTTTCTTT
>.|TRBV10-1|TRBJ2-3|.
CASSEAPGAGTDTQYF
TGCGCCAGCAGTGAAGCTCCAGGGGCCGGCACAGATACGCAGTATTTT
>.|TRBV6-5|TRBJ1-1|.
CASSYSAGKNTEAFF
TGTGCCAGCAGTTACTCGGCGGGGAAGAACACTGAAGCTTTCTTT
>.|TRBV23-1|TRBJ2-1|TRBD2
CASSQSSGTSGTDEQFF
TGCGCCAGCAGTCAATCGTCTGGGACTAGCGGGACCGATGAGCAGTTCTTC
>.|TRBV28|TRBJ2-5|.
CATQPGGRGKTQYF
TGTGCCACCCAGCCCGGAGGGCGCGGGAAGACCCAGTACTTC
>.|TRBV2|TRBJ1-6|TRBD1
CASRLRDRGNSPLHF
TGTGCCAGCAGACTCCGGGACAGGGGTAATTCACCCCTCCACTTT
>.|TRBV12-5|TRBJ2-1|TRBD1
CASGQDRRIYNEQFF
TGTGCTAGTGGACAGGACAGGCGAATTTACAATGAGCAGTTCTTC
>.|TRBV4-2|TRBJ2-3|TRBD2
CASSQAEAGDVRDTQYF
TGTGCCAGCAGCCAAGCCGAAGCGGGGGACGTGAGAGATACGCAGTATTTT
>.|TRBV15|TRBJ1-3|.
CATSRDGGGRAASGNTIYF
TGTGCCACCAGCAGAGATGGGGGCGGGAGGGCGGCCTCTGGAAACACCATATATTTT
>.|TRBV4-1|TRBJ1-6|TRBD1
CASSLPQGAPRPALHF
TGCGCCAGCAGCCTTCCTCAGGGGGCCCCTCGTCCGGCCCTCCACTTT
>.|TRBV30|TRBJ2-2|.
CVARGARYTGELFF
TGTGTGGCCCGGGGGGCGCGGTACACCGGGGAGCTGTTTTTT
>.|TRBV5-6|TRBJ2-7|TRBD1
CASTLDRLSYEQYF
TGTGCCAGCACCCTGGACAGGTTGTCCTACGAGCAGTACTTC
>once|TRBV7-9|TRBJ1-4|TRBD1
CASSQSTGGVEEKLFF
TGTGCCAGCAGCCAATCGACAGGGGGAGTGGAAGAAAAACTGTTTTTT
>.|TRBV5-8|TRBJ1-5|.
CASRHSSYSNQPQHF
TGTGCCAGCAGACATTCATCGTATAGCAATCAGCCCCAGCATTTT
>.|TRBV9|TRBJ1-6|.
CASSKGLGTLHF
TGTGCCAGCAGCAAGGGGCTGGGGACCCTCCACTTT
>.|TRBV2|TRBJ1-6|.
CASSEWARNTSNSPLHF
TGTGCCAGCAGTGAGTGGGCGCGTAACACATCTAATTCACCCCTCCACTTT
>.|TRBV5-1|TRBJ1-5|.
CASSLEGEGQPQHF
TGCGCCAGCAGCTTGGAGGGTGAGGGTCAGCCCCAGCATTTT
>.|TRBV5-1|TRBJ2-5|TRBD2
CASSLGREGPRETQYF
TGCGCCAGCAGCTTGGGACGGGAGGGCCCTCGAGAGACCCAGTACTTC
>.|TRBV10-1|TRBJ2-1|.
CASSDRFYNEQFF
TGCGCCAGCAGTGACAGGTTCTACAATGAGCAGTTCTTC
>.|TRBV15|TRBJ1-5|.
CATSRGGLNQPQHF
TGTGCCACCAGCAGAGGTGGGCTCAATCAGCCCCAGCATTTT
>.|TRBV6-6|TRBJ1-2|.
CASSYSLQAANYGYTF
TGTGCCAGCAGTTACTCTCTTCAAGCGGCGAACTATGGCTACACCTTC
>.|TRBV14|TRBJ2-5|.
CASSHHREGETQYF
TGTGCCAGCAGCCATCACAGGGAGGGGGAGACCCAGTACTTC
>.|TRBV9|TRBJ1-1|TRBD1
CASSGGGQGKNFTEAFF
TGTGCCAGCAGCGGAGGGGGACAGGGGAAAAACTTCACTGAAGCTTTCTTT
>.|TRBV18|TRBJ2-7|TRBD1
CASSTQDRDRTTYEQYF
TGTGCCAGCTCAACCCAGGACCGGGACAGAACCACCTACGAGCAGTACTTC